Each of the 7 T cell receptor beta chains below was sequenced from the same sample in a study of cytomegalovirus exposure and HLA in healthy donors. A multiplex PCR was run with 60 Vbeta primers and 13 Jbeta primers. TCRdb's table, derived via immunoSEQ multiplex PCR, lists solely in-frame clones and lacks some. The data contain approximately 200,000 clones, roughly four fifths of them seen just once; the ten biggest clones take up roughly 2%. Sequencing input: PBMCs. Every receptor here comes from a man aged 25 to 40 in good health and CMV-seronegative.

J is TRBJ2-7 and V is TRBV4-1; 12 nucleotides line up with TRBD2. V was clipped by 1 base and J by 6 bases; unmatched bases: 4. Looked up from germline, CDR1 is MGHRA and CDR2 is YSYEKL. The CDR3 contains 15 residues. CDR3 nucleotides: TGCGCCAGCAGCCAAGGACTAGCGGGAGCGGGCGAGCAGTACTTC. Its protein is CASSQGLAGAGEQYF.

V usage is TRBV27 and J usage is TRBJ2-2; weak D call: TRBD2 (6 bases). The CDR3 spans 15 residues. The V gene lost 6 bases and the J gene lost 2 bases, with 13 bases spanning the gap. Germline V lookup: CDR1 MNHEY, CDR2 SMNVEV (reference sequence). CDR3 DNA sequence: TGTGCCAGCAGAGGTGGAGGGTCCAACACCGGGGAGCTGTTTTTT. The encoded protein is CASRGGGSNTGELFF.

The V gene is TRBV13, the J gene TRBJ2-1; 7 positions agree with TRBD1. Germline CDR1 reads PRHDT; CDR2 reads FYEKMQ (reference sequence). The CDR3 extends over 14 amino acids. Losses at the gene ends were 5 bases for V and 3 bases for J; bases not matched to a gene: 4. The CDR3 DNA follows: TGTGCCAGCAGCCTCGGACAGGTCTACAATGAGCAGTTCTTC. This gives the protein CASSLGQVYNEQFF. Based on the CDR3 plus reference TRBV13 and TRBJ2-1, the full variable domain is AAGVIQSPRHLIKEKRETATLKCYPIPRHDTVYWYQQGPGQDPQFLISFYEKMQSDKGSIPDRFSAQQFSDYHSELNMSSLELGDSALYFCASSLGQVYNEQFFGPGTRLTVL.

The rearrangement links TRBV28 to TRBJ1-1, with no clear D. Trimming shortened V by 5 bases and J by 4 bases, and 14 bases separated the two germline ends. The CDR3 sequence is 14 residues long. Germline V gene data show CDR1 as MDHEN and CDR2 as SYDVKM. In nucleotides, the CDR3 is TGTGCCAGCAGTCCGGACTGGGTGGCCACTGAAGCTTTCTTT. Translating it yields CASSPDWVATEAFF.

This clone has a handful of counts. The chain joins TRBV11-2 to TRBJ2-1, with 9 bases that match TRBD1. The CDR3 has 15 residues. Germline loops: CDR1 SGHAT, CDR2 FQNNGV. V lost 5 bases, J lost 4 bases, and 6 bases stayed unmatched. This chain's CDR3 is CASSRNRGRYNEQFF. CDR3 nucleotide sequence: TGTGCCAGCAGCCGTAACAGGGGGCGATACAATGAGCAGTTCTTC.

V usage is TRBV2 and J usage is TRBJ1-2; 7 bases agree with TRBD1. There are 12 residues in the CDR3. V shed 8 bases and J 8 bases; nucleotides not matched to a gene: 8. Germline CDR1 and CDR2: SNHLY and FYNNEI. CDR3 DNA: TGTGCCAGCTGGCAGGGGGGCGGCGGCTACACCTTC. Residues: CASWQGGGGYTF.

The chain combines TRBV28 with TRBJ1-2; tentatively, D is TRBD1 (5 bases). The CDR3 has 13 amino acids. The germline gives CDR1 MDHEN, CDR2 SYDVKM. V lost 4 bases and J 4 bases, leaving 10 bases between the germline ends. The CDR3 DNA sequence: TGTGCCAGCAGTTCGATAGGGGCCTATGGCTACACCTTC. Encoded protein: CASSSIGAYGYTF.